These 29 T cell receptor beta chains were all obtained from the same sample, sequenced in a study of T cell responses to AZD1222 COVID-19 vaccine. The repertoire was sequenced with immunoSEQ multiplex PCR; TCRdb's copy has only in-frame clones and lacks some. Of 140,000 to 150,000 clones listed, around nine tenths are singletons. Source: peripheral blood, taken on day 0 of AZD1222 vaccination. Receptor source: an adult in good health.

CDR3 nucleotides: TGTGCCAGCAGGACGACAGGGATTTCCTACGAGCAGTACTTC. This sequence encodes CASRTTGISYEQYF. The rearrangement joins TRBV2 to TRBJ2-7; the match to TRBD1 covers 7 bases. The length of the CDR3 is 14 residues. Germline V gene data show CDR1 as SNHLY and CDR2 as FYNNEI. The V and J ends lost 6 bases and 1 base, in that order; junction bases with no gene match: 6.

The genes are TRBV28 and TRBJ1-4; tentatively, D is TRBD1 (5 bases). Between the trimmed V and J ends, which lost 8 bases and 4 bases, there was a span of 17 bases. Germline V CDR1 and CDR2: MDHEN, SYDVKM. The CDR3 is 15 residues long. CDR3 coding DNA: TGTGCCAGCGGAGGAAGTAGGCAGGGTAATGAAAAACTGTTTTTT. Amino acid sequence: CASGGSRQGNEKLFF.

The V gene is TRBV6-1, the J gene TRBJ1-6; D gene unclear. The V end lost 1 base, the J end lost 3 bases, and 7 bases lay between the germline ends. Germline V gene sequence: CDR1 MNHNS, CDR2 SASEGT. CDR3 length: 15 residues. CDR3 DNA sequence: TGTGCCAGCAGTGAAGGAGGGTTCTATAATTCACCCCTCCACTTT. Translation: CASSEGGFYNSPLHF.

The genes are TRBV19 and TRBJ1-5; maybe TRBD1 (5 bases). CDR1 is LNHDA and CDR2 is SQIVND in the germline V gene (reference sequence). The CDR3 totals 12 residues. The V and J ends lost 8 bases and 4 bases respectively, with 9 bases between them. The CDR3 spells CASRQLNQPQHF. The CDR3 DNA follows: TGTGCCAGTCGACAGTTAAATCAGCCCCAGCATTTT. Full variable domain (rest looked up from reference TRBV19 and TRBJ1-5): DGGITQSPKYLFRKEGQNVTLSCEQNLNHDAMYWYRQDPGQGLRLIYYSQIVNDFQKGDIAEGYSVSREKKESFPLTVTSAQKNPTAFYLCASRQLNQPQHFGDGTRLSIL.

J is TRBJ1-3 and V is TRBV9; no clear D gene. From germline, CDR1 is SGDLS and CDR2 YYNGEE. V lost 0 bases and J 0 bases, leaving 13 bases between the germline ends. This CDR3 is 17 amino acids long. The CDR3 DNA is TGTGCCAGCAGCGTAGATGCAGCCTTCGGCTCTGGAAACACCATATATTTT. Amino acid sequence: CASSVDAAFGSGNTIYF.

Here the CDR3 DNA reads TGTGCCAGCAGTTTCCCAGGCAACAATCAGCCCCAGCATTTT. Protein product: CASSFPGNNQPQHF. The gene calls are TRBV28 and TRBJ1-5, with D hard to call. This CDR3 region has 14 residues. CDR1 is MDHEN, CDR2 SYDVKM, per germline. The V end was cut by 3 bases, the J end by 3 bases, with 9 bases between.

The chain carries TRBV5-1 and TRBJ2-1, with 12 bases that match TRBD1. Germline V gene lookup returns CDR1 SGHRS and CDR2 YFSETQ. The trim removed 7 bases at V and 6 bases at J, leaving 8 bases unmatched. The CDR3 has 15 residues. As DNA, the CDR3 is TGCGCCAGCCAAGCCTGGGACAGGGGGCTCAATGAGCAGTTCTTC. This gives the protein CASQAWDRGLNEQFF.

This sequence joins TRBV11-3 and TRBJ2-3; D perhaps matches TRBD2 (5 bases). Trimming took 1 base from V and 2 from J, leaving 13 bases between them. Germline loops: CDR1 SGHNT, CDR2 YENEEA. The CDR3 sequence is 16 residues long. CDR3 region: CASSLGRSEDTDTQYF. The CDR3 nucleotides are TGTGCCAGCAGCTTAGGACGTAGCGAGGACACAGATACGCAGTATTTT.

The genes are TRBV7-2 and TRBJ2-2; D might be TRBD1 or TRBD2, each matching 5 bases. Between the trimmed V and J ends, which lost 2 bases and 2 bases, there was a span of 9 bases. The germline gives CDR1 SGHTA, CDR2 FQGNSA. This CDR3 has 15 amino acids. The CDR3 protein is CASSLYGTNTGELFF. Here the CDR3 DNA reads TGTGCCAGCAGCTTATACGGGACCAACACCGGGGAGCTGTTTTTT.

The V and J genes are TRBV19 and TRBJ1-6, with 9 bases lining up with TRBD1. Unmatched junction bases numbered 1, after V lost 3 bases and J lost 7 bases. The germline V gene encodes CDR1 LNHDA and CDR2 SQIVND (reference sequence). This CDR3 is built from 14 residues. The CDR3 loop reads CASSMGQGNSPLHF. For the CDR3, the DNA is TGTGCCAGTAGTATGGGACAGGGAAATTCACCCCTCCACTTT.

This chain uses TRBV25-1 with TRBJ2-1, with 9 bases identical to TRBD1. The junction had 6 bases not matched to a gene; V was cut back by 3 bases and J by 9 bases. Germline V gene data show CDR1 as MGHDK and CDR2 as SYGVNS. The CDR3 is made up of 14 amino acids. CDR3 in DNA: TGTGCCAGCAGTGATAGGGACAGGGTTGTTGAGCAGTTCTTC. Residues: CASSDRDRVVEQFF.

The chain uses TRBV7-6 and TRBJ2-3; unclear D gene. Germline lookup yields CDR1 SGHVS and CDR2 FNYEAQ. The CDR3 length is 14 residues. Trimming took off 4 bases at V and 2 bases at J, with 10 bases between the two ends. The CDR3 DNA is TGTGCCAGCAGCTCCCGGGTCTACACAGATACGCAGTATTTT. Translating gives CASSSRVYTDTQYF.

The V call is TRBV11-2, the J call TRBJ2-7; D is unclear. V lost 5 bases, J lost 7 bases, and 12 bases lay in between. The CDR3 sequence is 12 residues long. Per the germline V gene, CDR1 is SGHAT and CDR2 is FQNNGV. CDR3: CASSPTIWEQYF. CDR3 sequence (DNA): TGTGCCAGCAGCCCCACTATATGGGAGCAGTACTTC.

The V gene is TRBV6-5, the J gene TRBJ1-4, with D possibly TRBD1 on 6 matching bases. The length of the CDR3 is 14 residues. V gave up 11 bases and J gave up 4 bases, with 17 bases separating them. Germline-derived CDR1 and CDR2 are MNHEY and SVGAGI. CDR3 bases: TGTGCCGCACGAGGGGGGCCGGATAATGAAAAACTGTTTTTT. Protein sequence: CAARGGPDNEKLFF.

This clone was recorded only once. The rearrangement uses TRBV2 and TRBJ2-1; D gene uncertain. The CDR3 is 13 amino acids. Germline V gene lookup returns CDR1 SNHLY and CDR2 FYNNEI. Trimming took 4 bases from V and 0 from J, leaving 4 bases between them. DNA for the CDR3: TGTGCCAGCAGTGCGCCCTCCTACAATGAGCAGTTCTTC. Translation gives CASSAPSYNEQFF.

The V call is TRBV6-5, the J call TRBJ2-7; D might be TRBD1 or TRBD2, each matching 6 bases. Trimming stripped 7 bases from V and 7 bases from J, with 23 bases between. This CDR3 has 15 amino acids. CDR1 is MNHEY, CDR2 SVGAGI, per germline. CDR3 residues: CASNQGWRDPWEQYF. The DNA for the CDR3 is TGTGCCAGCAACCAGGGGTGGAGGGATCCGTGGGAGCAGTACTTC.

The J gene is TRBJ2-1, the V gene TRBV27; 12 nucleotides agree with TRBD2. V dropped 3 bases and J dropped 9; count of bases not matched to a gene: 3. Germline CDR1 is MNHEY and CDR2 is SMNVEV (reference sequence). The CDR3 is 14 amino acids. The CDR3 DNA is TGTGCCAGCAGTTTCCTAGCGGGAGGGGGTGAGCAGTTCTTC. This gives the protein CASSFLAGGGEQFF.

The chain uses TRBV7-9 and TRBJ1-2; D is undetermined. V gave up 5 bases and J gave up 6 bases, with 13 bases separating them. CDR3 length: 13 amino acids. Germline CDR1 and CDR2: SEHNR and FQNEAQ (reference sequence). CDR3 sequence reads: CASSPPGSHGYTF. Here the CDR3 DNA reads TGTGCCAGCAGCCCTCCGGGCAGCCATGGCTACACCTTC.

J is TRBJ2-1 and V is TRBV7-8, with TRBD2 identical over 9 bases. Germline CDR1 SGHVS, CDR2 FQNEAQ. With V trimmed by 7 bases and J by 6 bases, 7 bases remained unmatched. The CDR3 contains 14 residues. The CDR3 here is CASTRAGGLNEQFF. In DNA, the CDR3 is TGTGCCAGCACCCGAGCGGGGGGACTCAATGAGCAGTTCTTC.

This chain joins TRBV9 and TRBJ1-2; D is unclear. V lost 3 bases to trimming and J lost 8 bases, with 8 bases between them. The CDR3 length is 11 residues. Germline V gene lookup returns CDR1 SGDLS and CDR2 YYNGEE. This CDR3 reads CASSGYRGYTF. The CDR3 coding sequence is TGTGCCAGCAGCGGGTACCGAGGCTACACCTTC. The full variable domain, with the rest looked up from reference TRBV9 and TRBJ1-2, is DSGVTQTPKHLITATGQRVTLRCSPRSGDLSVYWYQQSLDQGLQFLIQYYNGEERAKGNILERFSAQQFPDLHSELNLSSLELGDSALYFCASSGYRGYTFGSGTRLTVV.

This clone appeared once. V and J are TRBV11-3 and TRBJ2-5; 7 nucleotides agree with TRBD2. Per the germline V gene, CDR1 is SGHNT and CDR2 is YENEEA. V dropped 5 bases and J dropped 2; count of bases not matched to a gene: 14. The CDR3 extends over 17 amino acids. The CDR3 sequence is CASSTRRTPGGQETQYF. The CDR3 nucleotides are TGTGCCAGCAGCACCCGACGGACACCCGGGGGGCAAGAGACCCAGTACTTC. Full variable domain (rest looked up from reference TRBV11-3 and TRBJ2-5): EAGVVQSPRYKIIEKKQPVAFWCNPISGHNTLYWYLQNLGQGPELLIRYENEEAVDDSQLPKDRFSAERLKGVDSTLKIQPAELGDSAVYLCASSTRRTPGGQETQYFGPGTRLLVL.

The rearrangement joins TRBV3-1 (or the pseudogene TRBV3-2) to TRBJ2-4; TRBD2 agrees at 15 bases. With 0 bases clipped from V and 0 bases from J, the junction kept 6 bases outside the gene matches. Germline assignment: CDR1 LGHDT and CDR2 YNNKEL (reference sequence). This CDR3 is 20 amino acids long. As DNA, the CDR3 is TGTGCCAGCAGCCAAGATCCTGGACTAGCGGGGGGGGGAGCCAAAAACATTCAGTACTTC. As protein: CASSQDPGLAGGGAKNIQYF.

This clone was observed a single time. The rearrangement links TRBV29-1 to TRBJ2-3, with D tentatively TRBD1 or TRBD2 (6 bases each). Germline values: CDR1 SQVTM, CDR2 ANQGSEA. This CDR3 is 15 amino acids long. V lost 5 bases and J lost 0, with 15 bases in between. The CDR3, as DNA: TGCAGCGTTTCTAAGGGGGGTGCTAGCACAGATACGCAGTATTTT. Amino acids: CSVSKGGASTDTQYF.

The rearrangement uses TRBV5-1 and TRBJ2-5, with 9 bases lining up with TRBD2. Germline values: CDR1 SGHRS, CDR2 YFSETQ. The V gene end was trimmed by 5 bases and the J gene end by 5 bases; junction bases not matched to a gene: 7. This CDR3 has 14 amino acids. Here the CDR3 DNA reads TGCGCCAGCAGGTCCGGACTAGCGATGGAGACCCAGTACTTC. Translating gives CASRSGLAMETQYF.

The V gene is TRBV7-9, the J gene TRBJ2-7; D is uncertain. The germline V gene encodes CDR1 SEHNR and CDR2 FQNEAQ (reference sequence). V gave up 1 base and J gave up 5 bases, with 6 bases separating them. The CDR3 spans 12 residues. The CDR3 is CASSLEWHEQYF. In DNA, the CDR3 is TGTGCCAGCAGCTTAGAGTGGCACGAGCAGTACTTC. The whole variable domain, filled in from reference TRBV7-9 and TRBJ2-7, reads DTGVSQNPRHKITKRGQNVTFRCDPISEHNRLYWYRQTLGQGPEFLTYFQNEAQLEKSRLLSDRFSAERPKGSFSTLEIQRTEQGDSAMYLCASSLEWHEQYFGPGTRLTVT.

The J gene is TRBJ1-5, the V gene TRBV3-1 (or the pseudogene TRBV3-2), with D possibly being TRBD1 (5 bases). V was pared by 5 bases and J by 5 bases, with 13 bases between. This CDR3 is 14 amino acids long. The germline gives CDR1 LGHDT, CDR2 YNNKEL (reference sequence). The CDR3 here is CASSSWGEDQPQHF. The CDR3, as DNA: TGTGCCAGCAGCAGCTGGGGCGAGGATCAGCCCCAGCATTTT.

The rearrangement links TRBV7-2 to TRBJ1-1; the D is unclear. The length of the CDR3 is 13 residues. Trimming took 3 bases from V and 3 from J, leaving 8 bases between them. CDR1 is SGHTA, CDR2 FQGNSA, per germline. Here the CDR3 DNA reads TGTGCCAGCAGCTTCCGACACTACACTGAAGCTTTCTTT. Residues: CASSFRHYTEAFF.

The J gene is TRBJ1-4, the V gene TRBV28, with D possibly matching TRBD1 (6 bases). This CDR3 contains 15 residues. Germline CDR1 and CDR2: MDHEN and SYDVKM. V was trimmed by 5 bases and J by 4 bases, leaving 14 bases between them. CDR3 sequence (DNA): TGTGCCAGCAGTCCTCCGGGGGGGCGTAATGAAAAACTGTTTTTT. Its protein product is CASSPPGGRNEKLFF.

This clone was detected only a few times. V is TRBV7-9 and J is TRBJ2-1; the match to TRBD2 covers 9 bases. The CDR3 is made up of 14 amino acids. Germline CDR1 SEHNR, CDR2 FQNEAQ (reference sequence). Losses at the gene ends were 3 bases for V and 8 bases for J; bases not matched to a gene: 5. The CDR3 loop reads CASSFDSGGDEQFF. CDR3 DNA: TGTGCCAGCAGCTTCGATAGCGGGGGTGATGAGCAGTTCTTC. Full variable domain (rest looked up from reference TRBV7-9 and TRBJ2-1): DTGVSQNPRHKITKRGQNVTFRCDPISEHNRLYWYRQTLGQGPEFLTYFQNEAQLEKSRLLSDRFSAERPKGSFSTLEIQRTEQGDSAMYLCASSFDSGGDEQFFGPGTRLTVL.